This T cell receptor (beta chain) was sequenced during a study of cytomegalovirus exposure and HLA in healthy donors. Background on the study: Of 398 genotyped donors, 81% clustered with self-reported Caucasian donors. Study conclusions and caveats: Reports described diagnosis of cytomegalovirus status by the classifier as highly specific and sensitive. Sequencing likely produced, as an artifact, a cluster of highly shared sequence variants.

For this clone: Its antigen is not known.

Trimming took 5 bases from V and 2 from J, leaving 12 bases between them. CDR1 SEHNR and CDR2 FQNEAQ come from the germline V gene (reference sequence). CDR3 size: 14 residues. The PCR had 60 Vbeta and 13 Jbeta primers. TCRdb keeps only in-frame clones here, not all; method: immunoSEQ multiplex PCR. The sample holds 150,000 or so clones; approximately 83% are singletons and the top ten take almost 9.5%. The clonotype was recovered from a young man in good health and CMV-seropositive. The chain combines TRBV7-9 with TRBJ2-5; maybe TRBD1 (5 bases). Sequencing was performed on PBMCs. In DNA form, the CDR3 reads TGTGCCAGCAGCCCCACGACAGATCAAGAGACCCAGTACTTC. As protein: CASSPTTDQETQYF.